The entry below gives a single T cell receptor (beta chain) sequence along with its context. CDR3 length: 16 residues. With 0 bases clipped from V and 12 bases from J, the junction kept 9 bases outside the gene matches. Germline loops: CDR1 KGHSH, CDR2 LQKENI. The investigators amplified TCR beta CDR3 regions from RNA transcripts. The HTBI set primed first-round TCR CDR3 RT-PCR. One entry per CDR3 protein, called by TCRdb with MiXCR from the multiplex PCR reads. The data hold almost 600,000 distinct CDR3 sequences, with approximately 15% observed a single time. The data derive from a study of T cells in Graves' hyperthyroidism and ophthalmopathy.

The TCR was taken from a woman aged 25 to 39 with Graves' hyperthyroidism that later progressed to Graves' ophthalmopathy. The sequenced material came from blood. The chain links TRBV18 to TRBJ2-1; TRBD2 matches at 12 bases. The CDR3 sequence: CASSPPVASGRGGQFF. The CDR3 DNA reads TGTGCCAGCTCACCACCGGTGGCTAGCGGGAGGGGTGGGCAGTTCTTC.